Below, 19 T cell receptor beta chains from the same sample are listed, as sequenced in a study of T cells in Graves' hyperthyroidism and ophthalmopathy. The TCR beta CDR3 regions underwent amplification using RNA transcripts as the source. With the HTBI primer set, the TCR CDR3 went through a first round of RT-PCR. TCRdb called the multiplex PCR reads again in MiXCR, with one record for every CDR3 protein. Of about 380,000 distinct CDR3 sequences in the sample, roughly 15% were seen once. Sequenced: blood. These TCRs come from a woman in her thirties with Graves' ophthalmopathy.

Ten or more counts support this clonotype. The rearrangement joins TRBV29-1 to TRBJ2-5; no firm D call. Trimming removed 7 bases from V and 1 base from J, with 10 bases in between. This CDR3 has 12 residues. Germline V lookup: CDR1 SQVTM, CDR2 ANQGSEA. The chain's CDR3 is CSAGRPQETQYF. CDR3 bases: TGCAGCGCTGGACGGCCCCAAGAGACCCAGTACTTC.

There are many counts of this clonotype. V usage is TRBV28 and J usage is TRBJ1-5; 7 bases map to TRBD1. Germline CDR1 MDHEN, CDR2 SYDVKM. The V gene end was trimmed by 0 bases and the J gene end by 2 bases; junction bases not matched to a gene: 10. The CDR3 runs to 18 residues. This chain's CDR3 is CASSLWETRDRGNQPQHF. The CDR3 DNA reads TGTGCCAGCAGTTTATGGGAAACCCGGGACAGAGGCAATCAGCCCCAGCATTTT.

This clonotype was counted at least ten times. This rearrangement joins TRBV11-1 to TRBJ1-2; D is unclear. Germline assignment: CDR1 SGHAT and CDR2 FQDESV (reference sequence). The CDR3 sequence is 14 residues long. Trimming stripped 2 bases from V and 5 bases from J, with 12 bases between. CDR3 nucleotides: TGTGCCAGCAGCTTAAGGCGGGAGTCGTATGGCTACACCTTC. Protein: CASSLRRESYGYTF.

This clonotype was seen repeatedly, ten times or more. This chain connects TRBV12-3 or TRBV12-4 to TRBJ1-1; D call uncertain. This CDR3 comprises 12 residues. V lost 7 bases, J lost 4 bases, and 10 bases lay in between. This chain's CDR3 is CASTRLGTEAFF. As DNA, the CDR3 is TGTGCCAGCACCAGGTTGGGCACTGAAGCTTTCTTT.

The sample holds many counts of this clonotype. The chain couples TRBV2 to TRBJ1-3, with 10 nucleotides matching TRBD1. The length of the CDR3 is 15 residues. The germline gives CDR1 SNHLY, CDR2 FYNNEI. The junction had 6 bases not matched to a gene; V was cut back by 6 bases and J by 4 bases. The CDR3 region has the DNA TGTGCCAGCAGAAGGGACAGGGGAAAAGGAAACACCATATATTTT. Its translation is CASRRDRGKGNTIYF.

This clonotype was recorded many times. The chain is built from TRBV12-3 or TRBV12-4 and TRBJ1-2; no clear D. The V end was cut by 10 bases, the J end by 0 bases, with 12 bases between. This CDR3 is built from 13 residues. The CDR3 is CATGLQPNYGYTF. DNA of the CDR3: TGTGCCACCGGACTCCAACCTAACTATGGCTACACCTTC.

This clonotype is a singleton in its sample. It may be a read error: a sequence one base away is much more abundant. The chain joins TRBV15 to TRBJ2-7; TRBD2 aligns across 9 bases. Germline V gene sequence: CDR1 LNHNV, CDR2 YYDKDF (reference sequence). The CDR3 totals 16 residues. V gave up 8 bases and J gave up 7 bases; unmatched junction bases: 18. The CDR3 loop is CATGIPGGLARGEQYF. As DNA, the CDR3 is TGTGCCACCGGAATCCCGGGGGGACTAGCTCGTGGGGAGCAGTACTTC.

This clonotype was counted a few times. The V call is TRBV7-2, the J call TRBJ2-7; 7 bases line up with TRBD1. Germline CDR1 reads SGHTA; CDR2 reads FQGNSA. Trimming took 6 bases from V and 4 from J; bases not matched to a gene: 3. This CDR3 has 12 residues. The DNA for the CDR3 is TGTGCCAGCAGACAACAGGGGTACGAGCAGTACTTC. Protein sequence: CASRQQGYEQYF.

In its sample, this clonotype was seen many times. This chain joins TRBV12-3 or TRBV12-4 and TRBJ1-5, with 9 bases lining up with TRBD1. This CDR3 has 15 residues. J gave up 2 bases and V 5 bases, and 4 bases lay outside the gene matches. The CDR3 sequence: CASSPTGGGNQPQHF. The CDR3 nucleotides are TGTGCCAGCAGTCCCACAGGGGGCGGCAATCAGCCCCAGCATTTT.

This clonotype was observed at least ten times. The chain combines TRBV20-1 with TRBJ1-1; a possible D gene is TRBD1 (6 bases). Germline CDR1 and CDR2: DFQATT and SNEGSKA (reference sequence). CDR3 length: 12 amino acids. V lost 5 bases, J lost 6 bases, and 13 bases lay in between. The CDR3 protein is CSAVQGGAEAFF. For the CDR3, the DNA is TGCAGTGCTGTACAGGGTGGGGCTGAAGCTTTCTTT.

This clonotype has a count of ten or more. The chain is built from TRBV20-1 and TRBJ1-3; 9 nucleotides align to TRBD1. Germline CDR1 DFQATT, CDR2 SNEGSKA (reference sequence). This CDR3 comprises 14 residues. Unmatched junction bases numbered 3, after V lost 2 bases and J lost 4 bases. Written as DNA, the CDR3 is TGCAGTGCTAGAAGGGGACAGGGAGGAAACACCATATATTTT. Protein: CSARRGQGGNTIYF.

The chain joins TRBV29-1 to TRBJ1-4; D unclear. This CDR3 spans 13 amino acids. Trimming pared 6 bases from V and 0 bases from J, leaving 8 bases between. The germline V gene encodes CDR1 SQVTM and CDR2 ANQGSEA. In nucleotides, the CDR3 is TGCAGCGTATACACGGCAACTAATGAAAAACTGTTTTTT. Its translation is CSVYTATNEKLFF.

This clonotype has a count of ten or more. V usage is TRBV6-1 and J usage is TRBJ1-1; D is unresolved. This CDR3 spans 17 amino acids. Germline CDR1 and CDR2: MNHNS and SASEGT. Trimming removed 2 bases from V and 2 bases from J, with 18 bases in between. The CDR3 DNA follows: TGTGCCAGCAGTGAAATTTTATTCGTCCCGGGTAACACTGAAGCTTTCTTT. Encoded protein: CASSEILFVPGNTEAFF.

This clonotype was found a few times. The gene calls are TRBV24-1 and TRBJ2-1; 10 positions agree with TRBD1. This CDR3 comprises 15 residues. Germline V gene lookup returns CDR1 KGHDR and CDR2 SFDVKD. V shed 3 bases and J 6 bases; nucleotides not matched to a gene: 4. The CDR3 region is CATSDPGTGVNEQFF. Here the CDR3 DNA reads TGTGCCACCAGTGATCCCGGGACAGGGGTCAATGAGCAGTTCTTC.

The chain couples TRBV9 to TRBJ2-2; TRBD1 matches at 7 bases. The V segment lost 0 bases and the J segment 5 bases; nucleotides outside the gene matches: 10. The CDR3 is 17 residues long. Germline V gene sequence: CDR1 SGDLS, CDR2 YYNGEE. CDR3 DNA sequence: TGTGCCAGCAGCGTAGGTTTTAAGGGGGCAGGGACCGGGGAGCTGTTTTTT. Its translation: CASSVGFKGAGTGELFF.

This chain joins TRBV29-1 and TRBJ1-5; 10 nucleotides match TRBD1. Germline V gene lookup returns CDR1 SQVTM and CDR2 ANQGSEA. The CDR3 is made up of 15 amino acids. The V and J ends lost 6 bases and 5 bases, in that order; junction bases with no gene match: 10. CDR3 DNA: TGCAGCGTCCTACTAGGGACAGGGGTACATCAGCCCCAGCATTTT. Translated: CSVLLGTGVHQPQHF.

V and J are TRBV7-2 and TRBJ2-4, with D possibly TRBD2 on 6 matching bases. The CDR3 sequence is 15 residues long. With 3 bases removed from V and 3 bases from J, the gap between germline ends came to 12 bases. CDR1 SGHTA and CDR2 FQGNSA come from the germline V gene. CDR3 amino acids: CASSLEGEDKNIQYF. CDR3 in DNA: TGTGCCAGCAGCTTGGAGGGTGAGGACAAAAACATTCAGTACTTC.

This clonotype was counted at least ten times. In DNA form, the CDR3 reads TGTGCCAGCAGCCCCGCCGCCTCAGAACTACAAGAGACCCAGTACTTC. Translation: CASSPAASELQETQYF. V is TRBV11-2 and J is TRBJ2-5; the D is unclear. Per germline, CDR1 SGHAT and CDR2 FQNNGV. Trimming pared 5 bases from V and 2 bases from J, leaving 18 bases between. The CDR3 has 16 amino acids.

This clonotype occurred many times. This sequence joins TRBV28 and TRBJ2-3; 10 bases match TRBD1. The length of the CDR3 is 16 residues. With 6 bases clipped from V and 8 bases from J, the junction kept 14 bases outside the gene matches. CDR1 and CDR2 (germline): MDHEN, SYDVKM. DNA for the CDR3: TGTGCCAGCAGCTCCGTGGGGACAGGGGCACATAGTACGCAGTATTTT. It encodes CASSSVGTGAHSTQYF.